This TCR beta chain was obtained from a study of blood T cells in healthy people across ages. Unmatched junction bases numbered 10, after V lost 2 bases and J lost 3 bases. This CDR3 region has 17 residues. Germline CDR1 MNHNY, CDR2 SVGAGI (reference sequence). Sample-barcoded 5' priming and a J-beta primer mix drove a second PCR of roughly 6 to 12 cycles. A single record per CDR3 protein comes from TCRdb applying MiXCR to the 5' RACE reads. The sample lists about 1.5 million distinct CDR3 sequences; roughly 45% were seen once. Study outcomes and limitations: With age, beta diversity per million T cells declined roughly linearly, significantly by 40.

In regard to this clonotype: Its antigen is currently unknown.

This sequence joins TRBV6-6 and TRBJ2-3, with 8 bases fitting TRBD1. The TCR was taken from a woman aged 18 to 35 in good health. The sequenced sample consisted of blood. This CDR3 reads CASSYRWTGQGTDTQYF. The CDR3 DNA reads as TGTGCCAGCAGTTACAGGTGGACAGGACAGGGAACAGATACGCAGTATTTT.